This T cell receptor (beta chain) came from a study of Tregs in tolerant kidney transplant recipients. Overall study findings and caveats: Biological reproducibility was not directly addressed, but technical replication error appeared minimal.

Recipients received nonmyeloablative bone marrow transplants from related graft donors, with transient mixed chimerism. Concerning this clone: Its specificity is unknown. The CDR3 end is not reached by the read, which stops 3 residues before it; the germline J gene fills it in.

TCRdb's copy holds only in-frame clones and misses some; the assay was immunoSEQ multiplex PCR. The sample has roughly 14,000 clones. J lost 5 bases, V lost 5 bases, and 9 bases had no gene match. CDR3 length: 15 amino acids. Germline CDR1 reads LNHDA; CDR2 reads SQIVND (reference sequence). The source of this sequence is a human patient who received a combined kidney and bone marrow transplant. These T cells may partly come from the graft donor. The rearrangement uses TRBV19 and TRBJ2-1; 7 nucleotides match TRBD1. The specimen was CD8+ T cells from blood (PBMCs), collected 6 months after the transplant. CDR3 bases read: TGTGCCAGTAGTCACGAGCTAACAGGGGACAATGAG. It specifies CASSHELTGDNE. The full-length CDR3 reads as CASSHELTGDNEQFF.